This TCR beta chain is drawn from a study of immune cell composition in non-small cell lung cancer (dated by TCRdb to the late 2010s). Broadly, across the study: Histologic subtype, mainly lung adenocarcinoma or squamous cell carcinoma, was assigned on the basis of H&E together with p63, CK5, Napsin A and TTF-1 immunohistochemistry. Using Adaptive Biotechnologies, the researchers ran TCR-beta sequencing on fewer than 40 paired NSCLC tumour and non-adjacent lung specimens, along with 26 tumour-only specimens. Supplementary cohort #1 consisted of about 11 lung adenocarcinoma cases with paired tumour/lung TCR-beta sequencing and with TIL populations generated to assess tumour reactivity. A handful of tumour specimens that had TCR-beta data belonged to rare histological subtypes and were left out of the subtype comparisons. What the research found in general, with its limitations: No significant correlation was found between smoking pack-years and tumour TCR-beta clonality. Significantly higher Top 10 clone scores and productive clonality were observed in lung squamous cell carcinoma than in lung adenocarcinoma tumours. Nearly half of NSCLC cases had tumour-associated clones >0.5%, found in 33% of adenocarcinomas compared with 60% to 80% of squamous carcinomas. The reactivity cohort contained only 10 to 11 cases, and the tumour-reactive clones were not shown to have sequences in common with the dominant in vivo tumour-associated clones. Across ten to eleven adenocarcinoma cases, the maximal tumour-associated clone frequency showed a strong correlation with TIL tumour reactivity, but overall clonality showed no such correlation.

In the case of this clone: It lacks a known antigen. Base quality data are lacking; no much larger clone is found one base away.

The germline V end is reduced by 5 bases and the J end by 3 bases; junction bases left unmatched: 6. Including the terminal cysteine and phenylalanine, the CDR3 comprises 16 residues. Only the CDR3 DNA is retained, 48 bases long and in frame from the first base. Looking up the germline V gene (reference sequence) yields CDR1 SGHAT and CDR2 FQDESV. Frozen aliquots of unsorted single-cell suspensions were used for genomic DNA extraction with the QIAamp DNA kit. Surgically resected non-small cell lung cancer tissue was used for the tumour samples. Tissues were received within 2 hours of resection and were immediately processed into single-cell suspensions. Tissue was mechanically dissociated and enzymatically digested with DNase I, collagenase I and hyaluronidase for 25 to 30 minutes at 37 °C, then filtered and RBC-lysed. A two-step multiplex PCR was used to amplify TCR-beta CDR3 regions from genomic DNA, and Illumina-compatible adaptors were added in the second step. TCR-beta immunosequencing was carried out on an Illumina platform through the commercial immunoSEQ service. The study's processing was this. Repertoires were summarised by productive clonality and by Top 10 Clones, defined as the percentage of T-cell templates derived from the ten most frequent sequences. Values of productive clonality ranged from 0 to 1, with a monoclonal population indicated by a value of 1. Tumour-associated clones, identified using log10 scatter plots, were defined as sequences that made up at least 0.1% of tumour T-cell templates and were not found in the matched non-adjacent lung. Analyses were done in GraphPad Prism7 and R, with Student's t-tests for two-group comparisons, ANOVA for stages, and linear regression for relationships. The immuneACCESS repertoire file appears here via TCRdb, limited to in-frame rearrangements. These files lack a portion of the clones; in checked studies, under half of the deficit traces to unresolved V genes, and the cause of the others is not known. V, J and clone size were drawn from that table, and D and trimming were deduced from the DNA. The sample profile shows approximately 15,000 clones; over 75% of them were found once. Over 8.5% of the sample is held by the ten biggest clonotypes.

This receptor was identified in a human donor with non-small cell lung cancer. The rearrangement joined TRBV11-1 to TRBJ2-6, with 8 bases matching TRBD1. Source material: lung tumor tissue. The CDR3 sequence is CASSKDRVGGANVLTF. The nucleotide sequence reads TGTGCCAGCAGCAAGGACAGGGTTGGTGGGGCCAACGTCCTGACTTTC.